These T cell receptor beta chains were read from a single sample in a study of T cells in Graves' hyperthyroidism and ophthalmopathy. A single record per CDR3 protein comes from TCRdb applying MiXCR to the multiplex PCR reads. The sample has about 570,000 distinct CDR3 sequences; just over 45% are singletons. The sample consisted of peripheral blood or thyroid tissue (not recorded which). These receptors all come from an adult woman with Graves' disease, either hyperthyroidism or ophthalmopathy (not recorded which). The CDR3 runs from the conserved cysteine through the conserved F or W. D genes are given only for firm matches. Clone size is stated in some rows and not others, as once, few, many or a class when expanded.

TRBJ1-2	TRBD1	NA	TRBV5-1	CASSPGQGAVYGYTF	TGTGCCAGCTCACCTGGACAGGGGGCTGTCTATGGCTACACCTTC
TRBJ2-3	TRBD2	few	TRBV2	CASRGTSGVTDTQYF	TGTGCCAGCAGAGGGACTAGCGGGGTCACAGATACGCAGTATTTT
TRBJ2-7	NA	few	TRBV29-1	CSVPVKGSFGEQYF	TGCAGCGTCCCTGTAAAAGGGTCCTTCGGCGAGCAGTACTTC
TRBJ2-2	NA	NA	TRBV9	CASSVRGDTGELFF	TGTGCCAGCAGCGTGAGAGGGGACACCGGGGAGCTGTTTTTT
TRBJ2-5	NA	once	TRBV20-1	CSARGVETQYF	TGCAGTGCTAGGGGGGTAGAGACCCAGTACTTC
TRBJ2-6	NA	many	TRBV20-1	CSARVVESGANVLTF	TGCAGTGCTAGAGTCGTGGAATCTGGGGCCAACGTCCTGACTTTC
TRBJ1-5	TRBD1	NA	TRBV12-3/TRBV12-4	CASSLDRGSQPQHF	TGTGCCAGCAGTTTGGACAGGGGGAGTCAGCCCCAGCATTTT
TRBJ1-1	NA	many	TRBV7-9	CASSSWRDSEAFF	TGTGCCAGCAGCTCATGGAGGGACTCTGAAGCTTTCTTT
TRBJ2-7	TRBD1	NA	TRBV18	CASSLRTGVNFQFPEQYF	TGTGCCAGCTCACTAAGGACAGGGGTAAATTTTCAGTTTCCCGAGCAGTACTTC
TRBJ2-6	NA	NA	TRBV20-1	CSASGDNVLTF	TGCAGTGCTAGTGGGGACAACGTCCTGACTTTC
TRBJ2-5	NA	NA	TRBV29-1	CRAAGRETQYF	TGCAGGGCGGCGGGTAGGGAGACCCAGTACTTC
TRBJ2-5	NA	many	TRBV5-1	CASSSNGQQETQYF	TGCGCCAGCAGCTCGAACGGGCAGCAAGAGACCCAGTACTTC
TRBJ2-5	TRBD2	many	TRBV13	CASSSQLLYRLARYQETQYF	TGTGCCAGCAGCTCCCAGCTACTATATAGACTAGCGAGGTACCAAGAGACCCAGTACTTC
TRBJ1-2	NA	NA	TRBV6-1	CASSTHRTAGGYTF	TGTGCCAGCAGCACCCACCGGACAGCGGGCGGCTACACCTTC
TRBJ1-2	NA	NA	TRBV2	CACSARGGFDGYTF	NA
TRBJ1-1	NA	many	TRBV20-1	CSASPATVNTEAFF	TGCAGTGCTAGCCCCGCCACCGTGAACACTGAAGCTTTCTTT
TRBJ1-1	NA	many	TRBV5-1	CASSLATTPGAFF	TGCGCCAGCAGCTTGGCGACAACCCCAGGAGCTTTCTTT
TRBJ2-5	TRBD2	many	TRBV4-1	CASSQAGLAGDETQYF	TGCGCCAGCAGCCAAGCGGGGCTAGCGGGAGATGAGACCCAGTACTTC
TRBJ1-2	NA	many	TRBV7-9	CASSLLGGTPYGYTF	TGTGCCAGCAGCCTCCTAGGGGGTACTCCGTATGGCTACACCTTC
TRBJ1-1	NA	few	TRBV7-8	CASSRGGKTEAFF	TGTGCCAGCAGCCGAGGCGGGAAAACTGAAGCTTTCTTT
TRBJ1-4	NA	NA	TRBV28	CASSFEGQENEKLFF	TGTGCCAGCAGTTTCGAGGGACAAGAGAATGAAAAACTGTTTTTT
TRBJ1-1	TRBD1	NA	TRBV2	CASSPDRGVRLNTEAFF	TGCGCCAGCAGTCCCGACAGGGGTGTGAGGCTGAACACTGAAGCTTTCTTT
TRBJ1-1	TRBD1	many	TRBV12-3/TRBV12-4	CASSLAPGQASNTEAFF	TGTGCCAGCAGTTTAGCGCCGGGACAGGCTTCGAACACTGAAGCTTTCTTT
TRBJ2-5	NA	NA	TRBV7-8	CASSLGIGQETQYF	TGTGCCAGCAGCTTAGGCATCGGGCAAGAGACCCAGTACTTC
TRBJ1-2	NA	few	TRBV20-1	CSAREEVNYGYTF	TGCAGTGCTAGAGAGGAGGTAAACTATGGCTACACCTTC
TRBJ2-5	NA	NA	TRBV6-1	CASREGGMMETQYF	TGTGCCAGCAGGGAAGGGGGGATGATGGAGACCCAGTACTTC
TRBJ1-2	NA	NA	TRBV30	CAWSARGATTYGYTF	TGTGCCTGGAGTGCCAGGGGAGCCACGACTTACGGCTACACCTTC
TRBJ1-2	NA	many	TRBV5-1	CASSLEGPLDGYTF	TGCGCCAGCAGCTTGGAGGGCCCCCTTGATGGCTACACCTTC
TRBJ2-7	NA	NA	TRBV20-1	CSATDLAYEQYF	TGCAGTGCGACAGACCTAGCCTACGAGCAGTACTTC
TRBJ1-2	NA	NA	TRBV10-2	CASQSQEDGYTF	TGCGCCAGCCAATCCCAGGAGGATGGCTACACCTTC
TRBJ2-2	TRBD2	NA	TRBV15	CATRLAENTGELFF	TGTGCCACCAGGCTAGCGGAGAACACCGGGGAGCTGTTTTTT
TRBJ1-3	TRBD1	many	TRBV7-2	CASNLYLTGVGNTIYF	TGTGCCAGCAACCTTTACCTAACAGGGGTAGGAAACACCATATATTTT
TRBJ2-7	TRBD2	once	TRBV20-1	CSASPVGLPSYEQYF	TGCAGTGCTAGCCCAGTGGGACTACCAAGCTACGAGCAGTACTTC
TRBJ2-5	NA	NA	TRBV29-1	CSVVKRETQYF	TGCAGCGTTGTGAAGCGAGAGACCCAGTACTTC
TRBJ2-6	NA	NA	TRBV7-6	CASSYTVGLSGANVLTF	TGTGCTAGCAGCTATACTGTGGGTCTCTCTGGGGCCAACGTCCTGACTTTC
TRBJ2-7	NA	few	TRBV6-9	CASSCLSYEQYF	TGTGCCAGCAGTTGCCTGAGCTACGAGCAGTACTTC
TRBJ1-5	NA	NA	TRBV5-6	CASRLWGESQPQHF	TGTGCCAGCAGACTCTGGGGAGAGAGTCAGCCCCAGCATTTT
TRBJ2-5	NA	NA	TRBV10-3	CAISKTVPETQYF	TGTGCCATCAGTAAGACTGTGCCGGAGACCCAGTACTTC
TRBJ1-1	NA	many	TRBV7-3	CASSPGRMNTEAFF	TGTGCCAGCAGCCCTGGCAGGATGAACACTGAAGCTTTCTTT
TRBJ2-5	NA	NA	TRBV7-9	CASSWAGQPQGTQYF	TGTGCCAGCAGCTGGGCGGGACAGCCTCAGGGGACCCAGTACTTC
TRBJ1-1	NA	NA	TRBV2	CASSEGWRDLEAFF	TGTGCCAGCAGTGAAGGTTGGCGGGACCTTGAAGCTTTCTTT
TRBJ2-7	TRBD1	NA	TRBV9	CASSGSRDRGYEQYF	TGTGCCAGCAGCGGATCCCGGGACAGGGGCTACGAGCAGTACTTC
TRBJ2-7	NA	many	TRBV2	CASRAGPSYEQYF	TGTGCCAGTCGTGCAGGGCCTTCCTACGAGCAGTACTTC
TRBJ1-5	NA	many	TRBV20-1	CSARDRGGYGQPQHF	TGCAGTGCTAGAGATCGGGGGGGCTATGGTCAGCCCCAGCATTTT
TRBJ2-2	NA	NA	TRBV10-3	CAIRGGQGSCFF	NA
TRBJ2-7	NA	many	TRBV12-3/TRBV12-4	CASSPRGGPGSYEQYF	TGTGCCAGCAGTCCCCGTGGAGGGCCTGGATCCTACGAGCAGTACTTC
TRBJ2-7	NA	many	TRBV4-2	CASSQDRETYEQYF	TGTGCCAGCAGCCAAGATCGAGAAACCTACGAGCAGTACTTC
TRBJ1-4	TRBD1	NA	TRBV28	CASSFLGTGYEKLFF	TGTGCCAGCAGTTTCCTCGGGACAGGTTATGAAAAACTGTTTTTT
TRBJ1-1	NA	many	TRBV7-9	CASRSDRVSSNTEAFF	TGTGCCAGCAGGTCCGATCGGGTTTCCTCGAACACTGAAGCTTTCTTT
TRBJ1-5	NA	once	TRBV20-1	CSARVGRDNSNQPQHF	TGCAGTGCTAGGGTGGGCAGGGACAATAGCAATCAGCCCCAGCATTTT
TRBJ2-7	NA	NA	TRBV6-5	CASSIPNGEQYF	TGTGCCAGCAGTATCCCTAATGGAGAGCAGTACTTC
TRBJ1-5	NA	NA	TRBV28	CASGLDLSNQPQHF	TGTGCCAGCGGTTTAGATTTGAGCAATCAGCCCCAGCATTTT
TRBJ2-7	TRBD2	many	TRBV20-1	CSESVLAGDNEQYF	TGCAGTGAGTCTGTACTAGCGGGAGATAACGAGCAGTACTTC